Each of the 27 T cell receptor beta chains below was sequenced from the same sample in a study of T cell repertoires in cytomegalovirus infection. One entry per CDR3 protein results from TCRdb running MiXCR on the reads. The sample contains a few hundred thousand distinct CDR3 sequences, 33% of which appear only once. No antigens are known for them. The sequencing used cultured PBMCs, collected from culture after CMV antigen stimulation. The receptor set was obtained from a human donor in good health (CMV status not recorded). Some clones in this sample may be carry-over from other donors' samples.

The chain has TRBV6-2 or TRBV6-3 and TRBJ1-2; D might be TRBD1 (6 bases). V was trimmed by 4 bases and J by 8 bases, leaving 14 bases between them. This CDR3 comprises 13 residues. In germline, CDR1 is MNHEY, CDR2 SVGEGT. The CDR3 spells CASSSSGVVGYTF. The CDR3 DNA is TGTGCCAGCAGTTCATCAGGGGTAGTCGGCTACACCTTC.

V and J are TRBV7-2 and TRBJ2-1, with 7 bases fitting TRBD2. The V gene's germline CDR1 is SGHTA and CDR2 FQGNSA. The J segment lost 6 bases and the V segment lost 5 bases, leaving 4 bases of the junction unmatched. The CDR3 has 13 residues. CDR3: CASSQTSVNEQFF. The CDR3 coding sequence is TGTGCCAGCAGCCAAACTAGCGTCAATGAGCAGTTCTTC.

The V gene is TRBV12-3 or TRBV12-4, the J gene TRBJ1-3, with D possibly TRBD1 on 6 matching bases. V was cut by 4 bases and J by 4 bases, with 14 bases left in between. The CDR3 runs to 15 residues. The CDR3 here is CASSYAGAFGNTIYF. CDR3 coding DNA: TGTGCCAGCAGTTACGCAGGGGCCTTCGGAAACACCATATATTTT.

This chain links TRBV15 with TRBJ1-5; no firm D call. Germline V gene lookup returns CDR1 LNHNV and CDR2 YYDKDF (reference sequence). The CDR3 extends over 13 amino acids. V was shortened by 0 bases and J by 7 bases, with 7 bases between the two germline ends. As DNA, the CDR3 is TGTGCCACCAGCAGAGATTTGGCCCAGCCCCAGCATTTT. Residues: CATSRDLAQPQHF.

This clonotype was seen more than once but under ten times. J is TRBJ1-1 and V is TRBV7-3, with no clear D. Trimming stripped 4 bases from V and 1 base from J, with 10 bases between. The CDR3 runs to 14 residues. Germline V lookup: CDR1 SGHTA, CDR2 FQGTGA. The chain's CDR3 is CASSSSWENTEAFF. The CDR3 nucleotides read TGTGCCAGCAGCTCCTCTTGGGAGAACACTGAAGCTTTCTTT. The full variable domain, completed using reference TRBV7-3 and TRBJ1-1, is GAGVSQTPSNKVTEKGKYVELRCDPISGHTALYWYRQSLGQGPEFLIYFQGTGAADDSGLPNDRFFAVRPEGSVSTLKIQRTERGDSAVYLCASSSSWENTEAFFGQGTRLTVV.

V is TRBV19 and J is TRBJ2-2, with D possibly being TRBD1 (5 bases). The CDR3 has 16 residues. Germline V CDR1 and CDR2: LNHDA, SQIVND (reference sequence). The V and J ends lost 1 base and 0 bases respectively, with 9 bases between them. CDR3 loop: CASSIATGANTGELFF. Here the CDR3 DNA reads TGTGCCAGTAGTATAGCCACAGGAGCGAACACCGGGGAGCTGTTTTTT.

This clonotype was recorded once. The chain uses TRBV20-1 and TRBJ2-3; unclear D gene. Germline assignment: CDR1 DFQATT and CDR2 SNEGSKA (reference sequence). The CDR3 is made up of 18 amino acids. With 0 bases removed from V and 2 bases from J, the gap between germline ends came to 21 bases. Written as DNA, the CDR3 is TGCAGTGCTAGAGATCCCCCCCAAGTGGGAATATCCACAGATACGCAGTATTTT. Protein sequence: CSARDPPQVGISTDTQYF.

The V gene is TRBV6-6, the J gene TRBJ2-1; 9 positions match TRBD1. Germline values: CDR1 MNHNY, CDR2 SVGAGI (reference sequence). The CDR3 is made up of 15 amino acids. V shed 4 bases, J shed 6 bases, and the junction held 7 bases outside the gene matches. For the CDR3, the DNA is TGTGCCAGCAGTTCGGAACAGGGGGCCAGCAATGAGCAGTTCTTC. It yields the protein CASSSEQGASNEQFF.

This clonotype was detected only a few times. The V and J genes are TRBV28 and TRBJ2-7, with D uncertain. CDR1 and CDR2 from the germline V gene are MDHEN and SYDVKM. The CDR3 is 14 residues long. V was pared by 4 bases and J by 2 bases, with 12 bases between. CDR3 in DNA: TGTGCCAGCAGTTCCGTGGTAGGGACCTACGAGCAGTACTTC. Translated: CASSSVVGTYEQYF.

This clonotype occurred a few times. The rearrangement uses TRBV6-6 and TRBJ1-5; D possibly corresponds to TRBD1 (6 bases). CDR3 length equals 11 residues. Trimming shortened V by 4 bases and J by 11 bases, and 9 bases separated the two germline ends. Per germline, CDR1 MNHNY and CDR2 SVGAGI (reference sequence). CDR3 sequence reads: CASSFAGAQHF. The CDR3 DNA reads as TGTGCCAGCAGTTTTGCAGGGGCCCAGCATTTT.

This chain links TRBV4-2 with TRBJ2-1; D may be TRBD2 (5 bases). The CDR3 loop spans 15 amino acids. CDR1 LGHNA and CDR2 YNFKEQ come from the germline V gene. Trimming shortened V by 1 base and J by 9 bases, and 16 bases separated the two germline ends. The chain's CDR3 is CASSQVTLVGVEQFF. In nucleotides, the CDR3 is TGTGCCAGCAGCCAAGTTACACTAGTTGGGGTTGAGCAGTTCTTC.

This clonotype showed up just a few times. The chain recombines TRBV2 with TRBJ2-5, with 9 bases aligning to TRBD2. The V gene end was trimmed by 3 bases and the J gene end by 5 bases; junction bases not matched to a gene: 7. The CDR3 length is 15 residues. The germline V gene has CDR1 SNHLY and CDR2 FYNNEI. The CDR3 sequence is CASSDWREGQETQYF. The DNA for the CDR3 is TGTGCCAGCAGTGACTGGCGGGAGGGCCAGGAGACCCAGTACTTC. Full variable domain (outside the CDR3, taken from reference TRBV2 and TRBJ2-5): EPEVTQTPSHQVTQMGQEVILRCVPISNHLYFYWYRQILGQKVEFLVSFYNNEISEKSEIFDDQFSVERPDGSNFTLKIRSTKLEDSAMYFCASSDWREGQETQYFGPGTRLLVL.

This clonotype turned up a few times. The genes are TRBV7-6 and TRBJ1-1; D call uncertain. Germline V CDR1 and CDR2: SGHVS, FNYEAQ. The CDR3 is made up of 12 amino acids. Between the trimmed V and J ends, which lost 6 bases and 3 bases, there was a span of 8 bases. The CDR3 nucleotides are TGTGCCAGCAGTCCTACCTACACTGAAGCTTTCTTT. It codes for CASSPTYTEAFF.

About this clonotype: The germline gene is not matched at one end of the junction; a read error may be the cause. This chain uses TRBV4-1 with TRBJ2-5; 14 bases agree with TRBD2. Germline V lookup: CDR1 MGHRA, CDR2 YSYEKL. This CDR3 region has 15 residues. This chain's CDR3 is CASSTGLAGEETQYF. CDR3 sequence (DNA): TGTGCCAGCAGCACGGGACTAGCGGGAGAGGAGACCCAGTACTTC.

This clonotype has only a few counts. CDR3 sequence reads: CASGQYSGANVLTF. CDR3 coding DNA: TGTGCCAGCGGACAGTACTCTGGGGCCAACGTCCTGACTTTC. The V call is TRBV28, the J call TRBJ2-6; D is possibly TRBD1 (6 bases). Germline V gene data show CDR1 as MDHEN and CDR2 as SYDVKM. CDR3 length equals 14 residues. Trimming removed 8 bases at V and 0 bases at J, with 8 bases between.

V is TRBV7-2 and J is TRBJ2-1; TRBD2 matches 7 bases. Germline CDR1 and CDR2: SGHTA and FQGNSA. The junction had 10 bases not matched to a gene; V was cut back by 2 bases and J by 0 bases. There are 18 residues in the CDR3. This CDR3 reads CASSLSRSGRSSYNEQFF. CDR3 in DNA: TGTGCCAGCAGCTTAAGTAGATCCGGGAGGAGCTCCTACAATGAGCAGTTCTTC.

This clonotype was recorded at least ten times. This chain joins TRBV7-8 and TRBJ2-2; 7 bases match TRBD2. V was pared by 2 bases and J by 4 bases, with 7 bases of the junction left unmatched. CDR1 is SGHVS, CDR2 FQNEAQ, per germline. The CDR3 spans 16 residues. The DNA for the CDR3 is TGTGCCAGCAGCTTATCGGCGGGAGCGCGCACCGGGGAGCTGTTTTTT. Its protein is CASSLSAGARTGELFF.

This clonotype was seen many times. The chain employs TRBV7-2 and TRBJ2-2; a weak D match, TRBD2 (6 bases). Trimming left V 1 base short and J 0 bases short, with 18 bases between. The CDR3 is 19 amino acids. In germline, CDR1 is SGHTA, CDR2 FQGNSA. The CDR3 DNA is TGTGCCAGCAGCTTAGGGGGACTGTCCCCCACGGCGAACACCGGGGAGCTGTTTTTT. It is translated as CASSLGGLSPTANTGELFF.

This chain joins TRBV7-2 and TRBJ1-1; D is unclear. CDR3 length: 12 amino acids. Germline V gene lookup returns CDR1 SGHTA and CDR2 FQGNSA. Trimming took 4 bases from V and 9 from J, leaving 12 bases between them. Written as DNA, the CDR3 is TGTGCCAGCAGCTCCCGAGGCTGGCAAGCTTTCTTT. Its translation: CASSSRGWQAFF. The entire variable domain, with the rest obtained from reference TRBV7-2 and TRBJ1-1, is as follows: GAGVSQSPSNKVTEKGKDVELRCDPISGHTALYWYRQSLGQGLEFLIYFQGNSAPDKSGLPSDRFSAERTGGSVSTLTIQRTQQEDSAVYLCASSSRGWQAFFGQGTRLTVV.

There are many counts of this clonotype. The V gene is TRBV7-2, the J gene TRBJ2-5, with a tentative D call TRBD2 (7 bases). The germline V and J ends were trimmed by 2 bases and 0 bases, with 13 bases remaining between them. CDR3 size: 16 residues. Germline CDR1 reads SGHTA; CDR2 reads FQGNSA. CDR3 sequence (DNA): TGTGCCAGCAGCTTAACGGGGGGCCCGTACCAAGAGACCCAGTACTTC. As protein: CASSLTGGPYQETQYF. The complete variable domain, with remaining parts taken from reference TRBV7-2 and TRBJ2-5, reads GAGVSQSPSNKVTEKGKDVELRCDPISGHTALYWYRQSLGQGLEFLIYFQGNSAPDKSGLPSDRFSAERTGGSVSTLTIQRTQQEDSAVYLCASSLTGGPYQETQYFGPGTRLLVL.

This clonotype occurred a few times. J is TRBJ2-7 and V is TRBV7-2; D remains unclear. Germline V gene data show CDR1 as SGHTA and CDR2 as FQGNSA. Trimming cost V 4 bases and J 2 bases, with 9 bases left between them. The CDR3 runs 13 residues. The CDR3 bases are TGTGCCAGCAGCTCACGTTACCCCTACGAGCAGTACTTC. Protein sequence: CASSSRYPYEQYF.

This clonotype was observed many times. Here the CDR3 reads CASSLSGLAFTDTQYF. The CDR3 region has the DNA TGTGCCAGCAGCTTGTCTGGACTAGCATTCACAGATACGCAGTATTTT. V is TRBV5-4 and J is TRBJ2-3; 8 bases are shared with TRBD2. The CDR3 sequence is 16 residues long. Germline CDR1 reads SGHNT; CDR2 reads YYREEE (reference sequence). V lost 1 base, J lost 2 bases, and 6 bases stayed unmatched.

This clonotype came up a few times. The rearrangement links TRBV4-1 to TRBJ2-1; D remains ambiguous. This CDR3 contains 16 residues. V lost 5 bases, J lost 4 bases, and 18 bases lay in between. The germline V gene encodes CDR1 MGHRA and CDR2 YSYEKL. The CDR3 nucleotides are TGCGCCAGCAGCTTCGATCCCCCAATCGAGTACAATGAGCAGTTCTTC. This encodes CASSFDPPIEYNEQFF.

In this sample, this clonotype turned up once. The chain is built from TRBV6-1 and TRBJ1-1; TRBD1 matches at 7 bases. Trimming at V came to 6 bases and at J to 12 bases, leaving 13 bases not matched to a gene. The CDR3 runs to 13 residues. Germline values: CDR1 MNHNS, CDR2 SASEGT. The CDR3 coding sequence is TGTGCCAGCAGAAGGGACAGCCCCTCGTCGTCTTTCTTT. Translation: CASRRDSPSSSFF.

This clonotype has a count of ten or more. The rearrangement links TRBV7-2 to TRBJ2-5, with 13 bases matching TRBD2. V was clipped by 5 bases and J by 7 bases; unmatched bases: 10. The CDR3 is 16 residues long. Germline CDR1 and CDR2: SGHTA and FQGNSA. CDR3 nucleotide sequence: TGTGCCAGCAGCCAAGGACTAGCGGGAGCGGGTGGGACCCAGTACTTC. It codes for CASSQGLAGAGGTQYF.

The V gene is TRBV7-8, the J gene TRBJ1-5, with 7 bases fitting TRBD1. The CDR3 extends over 14 amino acids. Trimming at V came to 3 bases and at J to 5 bases, leaving 4 bases not matched to a gene. Germline CDR1 and CDR2: SGHVS and FQNEAQ. The CDR3 sequence is CASSLWQGDQPQHF. The CDR3, as DNA: TGTGCCAGCAGCTTGTGGCAGGGGGATCAGCCCCAGCATTTT.

This clonotype was seen only a few times. The chain has TRBV20-1 and TRBJ2-7, with 8 bases aligning to TRBD2. CDR1 DFQATT and CDR2 SNEGSKA come from the germline V gene (reference sequence). The junction had 6 bases not matched to a gene; V was cut back by 0 bases and J by 2 bases. The CDR3 totals 15 residues. The CDR3 coding sequence is TGCAGTGCTAGAGATCAAAATAGCGGGACCTACGAGCAGTACTTC. This codes for CSARDQNSGTYEQYF.